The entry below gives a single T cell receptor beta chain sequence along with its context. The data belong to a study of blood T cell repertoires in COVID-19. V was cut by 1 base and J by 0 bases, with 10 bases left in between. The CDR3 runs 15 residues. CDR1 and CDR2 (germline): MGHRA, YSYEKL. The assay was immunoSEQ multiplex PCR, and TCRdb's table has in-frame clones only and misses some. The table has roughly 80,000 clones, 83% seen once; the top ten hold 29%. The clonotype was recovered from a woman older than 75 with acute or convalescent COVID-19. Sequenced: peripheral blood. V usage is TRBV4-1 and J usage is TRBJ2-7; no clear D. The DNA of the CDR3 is TGCGCCAGCAGCCAAGGCCTGGGCAGCTCCTACGAGCAGTACTTC. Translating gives CASSQGLGSSYEQYF.